The 16 T cell receptor beta chains below come from one sample, sequenced in a study of OX40 agonist ivuxolimab in advanced cancers. Library preparation was by the immunoSEQ multiplex PCR assay. TCRdb stores this immuneACCESS table with in-frame sequences only. Part of the clones is absent; in the studies checked, under half of the shortfall reflects unresolved V genes, and no reason is known for the rest. In all, the sample holds about 48,000 clones, and 70% to 90% of those were seen once. The top ten clonotypes cover roughly 9.6% of the sample. The sequences come from CD4+ or CD8+ T cells sorted from blood, collected in a trial of the OX40 agonist ivuxolimab. Receptor source: an adult with an advanced solid tumor such as melanoma, head and neck, liver or kidney cancer.

This chain uses TRBV5-1 with TRBJ1-1; TRBD1 might be the D (6 bases). Germline V gene sequence: CDR1 SGHRS, CDR2 YFSETQ. The CDR3 sequence is 14 residues long. V lost 5 bases, J lost 5 bases, and 16 bases lay in between. CDR3 amino acids: CASRAGGLLTEAFF. CDR3 sequence (DNA): TGCGCCAGCAGGGCCGGGGGGCTCCTAACTGAAGCTTTCTTT. Variable domain in full (rest from reference TRBV5-1 and TRBJ1-1): KAGVTQTPRYLIKTRGQQVTLSCSPISGHRSVSWYQQTPGQGLQFLFEYFSETQRNKGNFPGRFSGRQFSNSRSEMNVSTLELGDSALYLCASRAGGLLTEAFFGQGTRLTVV.

The V call is TRBV28, the J call TRBJ2-1, with a weak D call TRBD2 (5 bases). Germline CDR1 and CDR2: MDHEN and SYDVKM. CDR3 length: 15 residues. V shed 6 bases and J shed 4 bases, with 16 bases lying between them. CDR3 loop: CASRSRVSAYNEQFF. CDR3 bases: TGTGCCAGCAGATCCCGGGTTAGCGCGTACAATGAGCAGTTCTTC.

The gene calls are TRBV25-1 and TRBJ1-4, with D unresolved. V lost 3 bases, J lost 0 bases, and 11 bases lay in between. In germline, CDR1 is MGHDK, CDR2 SYGVNS. This CDR3 contains 16 residues. In DNA, the CDR3 is TGTGCCAGCAGTGACCGGGGATGGGCAACTAATGAAAAACTGTTTTTT. It is translated as CASSDRGWATNEKLFF.

The chain carries TRBV6-1 and TRBJ2-7; D unresolved. The CDR3 consists of 13 residues. The ends were cut back, 2 bases at V and 0 bases at J, with 5 bases in the middle. CDR1 and CDR2 from the germline V gene are MNHNS and SASEGT. The DNA for the CDR3 is TGTGCCAGCAGTGAACGCGCCTCCTACGAGCAGTACTTC. It specifies CASSERASYEQYF.

This clone has more than one count but fewer than ten. The gene calls are TRBV10-3 and TRBJ2-7, with TRBD2 as a possible D gene (5 bases). CDR3 length equals 14 residues. The germline gives CDR1 ENHRY, CDR2 SYGVKD. Trimming left V 3 bases short and J 6 bases short, with 15 bases between. CDR3 sequence: CAISDPLYGLEQYF. The DNA of the CDR3 is TGTGCCATCAGTGACCCCCTATACGGACTCGAGCAGTACTTC.

The V and J genes are TRBV2 and TRBJ1-2; the match to TRBD1 covers 7 bases. The V segment lost 2 bases and the J segment 6 bases; nucleotides outside the gene matches: 3. The CDR3 is made up of 13 amino acids. The germline CDR1 and CDR2 sequences are SNHLY and FYNNEI. The CDR3 sequence: CASSEQGEDGYTF. CDR3 in DNA: TGTGCCAGCAGTGAACAGGGGGAAGATGGCTACACCTTC. Looking up the rest from reference TRBV2 and TRBJ1-2 gives the full variable domain: EPEVTQTPSHQVTQMGQEVILRCVPISNHLYFYWYRQILGQKVEFLVSFYNNEISEKSEIFDDQFSVERPDGSNFTLKIRSTKLEDSAMYFCASSEQGEDGYTFGSGTRLTVV.

The rearrangement uses TRBV18 and TRBJ2-2; the D gene is possibly TRBD2 (6 bases). Looked up from germline, CDR1 is KGHSH and CDR2 is LQKENI. This CDR3 is built from 17 residues. V was trimmed by 6 bases and J by 0 bases, leaving 17 bases between them. This CDR3 is CASSAGDGGANTGELFF. The CDR3 DNA is TGTGCCAGCTCGGCCGGGGATGGCGGGGCGAACACCGGGGAGCTGTTTTTT.

The chain has TRBV6-1 and TRBJ1-5, with D maybe TRBD1 (6 bases). Germline CDR1 and CDR2: MNHNS and SASEGT. Trimming removed 7 bases at V and 0 bases at J, with 13 bases between. The CDR3 consists of 15 residues. The CDR3 region is CASMGALYSNQPQHF. The CDR3 DNA is TGTGCCAGCATGGGGGCCCTTTATAGCAATCAGCCCCAGCATTTT.

The chain employs TRBV10-3 and TRBJ2-1, with TRBD2 matching 16 bases. The CDR3 is 17 residues long. V dropped 7 bases and J dropped 6; count of bases not matched to a gene: 9. CDR1 is ENHRY and CDR2 is SYGVKD in the germline V gene. Written as DNA, the CDR3 is TGTGCCATCACCGGGACTAGCGGGAGGGCCCCGGTCAATGAGCAGTTCTTC. This gives the protein CAITGTSGRAPVNEQFF.

The table lists this clone with a count of one. This sequence joins TRBV6-1 and TRBJ2-1, with 13 bases fitting TRBD2. The CDR3 has 15 amino acids. V lost 8 bases, J lost 10 bases, and 11 bases stayed unmatched. Germline V lookup: CDR1 MNHNS, CDR2 SASEGT. CDR3 DNA: TGTGCCAGCGATTCATGGACTAGCGGGAGACGAGAGCAGTTCTTC. Residues: CASDSWTSGRREQFF.

The chain is built from TRBV4-1 and TRBJ2-5; 9 bases are shared with TRBD2. The CDR3 covers 17 residues. The ends lost 2 bases at V and 2 bases at J; junction bases unmatched: 9. From germline, CDR1 is MGHRA and CDR2 YSYEKL. CDR3 DNA: TGCGCCAGCAGCCAACGGTTAGCGGGAGTTTATCAAGAGACCCAGTACTTC. Its protein is CASSQRLAGVYQETQYF.

V gene TRBV19 combines with J gene TRBJ1-2, with D maybe TRBD1 (5 bases). Germline-derived CDR1 and CDR2 are LNHDA and SQIVND (reference sequence). V lost 5 bases, J lost 6 bases, and 10 bases lay in between. The CDR3 has 12 residues. The CDR3 sequence is CASSPGNHGYTF. The CDR3 DNA is TGTGCCAGTAGTCCAGGGAACCATGGCTACACCTTC. The entire variable domain, with the rest obtained from reference TRBV19 and TRBJ1-2, is as follows: DGGITQSPKYLFRKEGQNVTLSCEQNLNHDAMYWYRQDPGQGLRLIYYSQIVNDFQKGDIAEGYSVSREKKESFPLTVTSAQKNPTAFYLCASSPGNHGYTFGSGTRLTVV.

Sample share makes this clone medium-sized. This chain uses TRBV28 with TRBJ1-5, with D tentatively TRBD1 (6 bases). Trimming took off 3 bases at V and 5 bases at J, with 14 bases between the two ends. The CDR3 covers 15 residues. The germline CDR1 and CDR2 sequences are MDHEN and SYDVKM. CDR3 protein: CASSFEGGGHQPQHF. CDR3 DNA sequence: TGTGCCAGCAGTTTTGAGGGCGGGGGGCATCAGCCCCAGCATTTT.

The V call is TRBV5-1, the J call TRBJ2-3; TRBD2 agrees at 8 bases. The length of the CDR3 is 14 residues. Germline-derived CDR1 and CDR2 are SGHRS and YFSETQ. J was trimmed by 2 bases and V by 4 bases; bases with no gene match: 3. CDR3 nucleotides: TGCGCCAGCAGCCAGACTAGCGTCACAGATACGCAGTATTTT. It translates to CASSQTSVTDTQYF.

The chain recombines TRBV21-1 with TRBJ1-5; TRBD1, as called in the table, went unchecked against the DNA. TRBV21-1 is reported as a pseudogene. The CDR3 loop spans 16 amino acids. In DNA, the CDR3 is TGTGCCAGCAGCAAATGGGACAGGGGCCCCCTTTTCGTCCAGCATTTT. It specifies CASSKWDRGPLFVQHF.

The V call is TRBV27, the J call TRBJ1-5; the D is unclear. V was shortened by 11 bases and J by 3 bases, with 14 bases between the two germline ends. CDR1 is MNHEY and CDR2 is SMNVEV in the germline V gene (reference sequence). This CDR3 region has 13 residues. The chain's CDR3 is CADLRRHNQPQHF. In nucleotides, the CDR3 is TGTGCCGATTTGAGACGTCACAATCAGCCCCAGCATTTT.